These 31 T cell receptor beta chains were all obtained from the same sample, sequenced in a study of T cells in Graves' hyperthyroidism and ophthalmopathy. RNA transcripts served as the template for amplifying TCR beta CDR3 regions. A first-round RT-PCR of the TCR CDR3 used the HTBI primer set. TCRdb re-called the multiplex PCR reads with MiXCR, one entry per CDR3 protein. The table includes 370,000 or so distinct CDR3 sequences, roughly 14% detected once. Sequenced material: blood. These receptors were collected from a man in his thirties or forties with Graves' hyperthyroidism that later progressed to Graves' ophthalmopathy.

This clonotype was observed many times. This rearrangement joins TRBV20-1 to TRBJ1-5; D unresolved. Germline CDR1 is DFQATT and CDR2 is SNEGSKA (reference sequence). With 3 bases removed from V and 3 bases from J, the gap between germline ends came to 9 bases. The CDR3 has 13 residues. For the CDR3, the DNA is TGCAGTGCTAGTTCAGCTATCAATCAGCCCCAGCATTTT. Protein sequence: CSASSAINQPQHF.

This clonotype was counted between two and nine times. The chain recombines TRBV5-6 with TRBJ1-2, with no clear D. In germline, CDR1 is SGHDT, CDR2 YYEEEE. Trimming stripped 4 bases from V and 8 bases from J, with 15 bases between. The CDR3 has 13 residues. CDR3 bases: TGTGCCAGCAGCCCCGAGAGGCCGGAAGGCTACACCTTC. This codes for CASSPERPEGYTF.

This clonotype was detected many times. The chain is built from TRBV18 and TRBJ1-1; D perhaps matches TRBD1 (6 bases). The germline V and J ends were trimmed by 3 bases and 1 base, with 9 bases remaining between them. Germline V gene data show CDR1 as KGHSH and CDR2 as LQKENI. This CDR3 contains 14 residues. In DNA form, the CDR3 reads TGTGCCAGCTCACCGCCGGGACAGAACACTGAAGCTTTCTTT. Translating gives CASSPPGQNTEAFF.

This clonotype has ten or more counts. The chain uses TRBV7-8 and TRBJ2-1, with 10 bases identical to TRBD2. Trimming removed 7 bases from V and 0 bases from J; junction bases left unmatched: 15. The CDR3 runs to 19 residues. Germline V lookup: CDR1 SGHVS, CDR2 FQNEAQ. CDR3 in DNA: TGTGCCAGCATCGATCTTCGGAATAGCGGGGGGAGCTCCTACAATGAGCAGTTCTTC. This sequence encodes CASIDLRNSGGSSYNEQFF. Full variable domain (outside the CDR3, taken from reference TRBV7-8 and TRBJ2-1): GAGVSQSPRYKVAKRGQDVALRCDPISGHVSLFWYQQALGQGPEFLTYFQNEAQLDKSGLPSDRFFAERPEGSVSTLKIQRTQQEDSAVYLCASIDLRNSGGSSYNEQFFGPGTRLTVL.

The chain is built from TRBV9 and TRBJ2-1; 7 bases match TRBD1. Germline CDR1 and CDR2: SGDLS and YYNGEE. J gave up 2 bases and V 3 bases, and 5 bases lay outside the gene matches. This CDR3 is 15 amino acids long. This CDR3 reads CASSAGTEAYNEQFF. The CDR3 DNA follows: TGTGCCAGCAGCGCCGGGACAGAAGCCTACAATGAGCAGTTCTTC. The entire variable domain, with the rest obtained from reference TRBV9 and TRBJ2-1, is as follows: DSGVTQTPKHLITATGQRVTLRCSPRSGDLSVYWYQQSLDQGLQFLIQYYNGEERAKGNILERFSAQQFPDLHSELNLSSLELGDSALYFCASSAGTEAYNEQFFGPGTRLTVL.

There are many counts of this clonotype. The chain has TRBV28 and TRBJ1-5; 8 nucleotides align to TRBD1. Per germline, CDR1 MDHEN and CDR2 SYDVKM. Trimming at V came to 4 bases and at J to 5 bases, leaving 7 bases not matched to a gene. This CDR3 is built from 15 residues. CDR3 bases: TGTGCCAGCAGTTCCACCGGGACAGGTTATCAGCCCCAGCATTTT. Translating gives CASSSTGTGYQPQHF.

This clonotype was picked up many times. V is TRBV20-1 and J is TRBJ2-7; TRBD2 matches 10 bases. CDR3 length: 12 residues. Germline V lookup: CDR1 DFQATT, CDR2 SNEGSKA (reference sequence). Trimming cost V 8 bases and J 3 bases; bases outside gene matches: 4. CDR3 sequence: CSPGTSVYEQYF. CDR3 in DNA: TGCAGTCCCGGGACTAGCGTCTACGAGCAGTACTTC.

The chain employs TRBV30 and TRBJ2-5; 8 bases agree with TRBD1. Per the germline V gene, CDR1 is GTSNPN and CDR2 is SVGIG (reference sequence). This CDR3 is 14 amino acids long. Unmatched junction bases numbered 9, after V lost 4 bases and J lost 5 bases. The CDR3 here is CAWKSRGRGETQYF. The CDR3 nucleotides are TGTGCCTGGAAGTCCAGGGGGCGCGGGGAGACCCAGTACTTC.

Ten or more counts support this clonotype. This CDR3 is CASSGLRQEWETSNYGYTF. The CDR3 bases are TGTGCCAGCAGCGGGTTGAGACAGGAGTGGGAAACTTCTAACTATGGCTACACCTTC. The chain carries TRBV9 and TRBJ1-2; D possibly corresponds to TRBD1 (6 bases). Trimming removed 3 bases at V and 0 bases at J, with 24 bases between. In germline, CDR1 is SGDLS, CDR2 YYNGEE. The CDR3 consists of 19 residues.

In its sample, this clonotype was seen a few times. This chain links TRBV30 with TRBJ1-1; 8 bases agree with TRBD1. With V trimmed by 2 bases and J by 3 bases, 8 bases remained unmatched. CDR1 and CDR2 from the germline V gene are GTSNPN and SVGIG (reference sequence). The CDR3 extends over 15 amino acids. As DNA, the CDR3 is TGTGCCTGGAGTCCGAAGACAGGGGCATACACTGAAGCTTTCTTT. Encoded protein: CAWSPKTGAYTEAFF.

At least ten counts were recorded for this clonotype. The chain couples TRBV2 to TRBJ2-3; D gene uncertain. V was clipped by 0 bases and J by 2 bases, with 3 bases between them. The CDR3 spans 13 residues. CDR1 is SNHLY, CDR2 FYNNEI, per germline. The CDR3, as DNA: TGTGCCAGCAGTGAAGCAGCCACAGATACGCAGTATTTT. Translation gives CASSEAATDTQYF.

There are many counts of this clonotype. The V call is TRBV7-2, the J call TRBJ2-3; maybe TRBD2 (6 bases). Germline V CDR1 and CDR2: SGHTA, FQGNSA. The CDR3 extends over 15 amino acids. V was shortened by 5 bases and J by 7 bases, with 19 bases between the two germline ends. CDR3 nucleotides: TGTGCCAGCAGCCAAGCCCGGCGGGGCGAGTATACGCAGTATTTT. The encoded protein is CASSQARRGEYTQYF.

This clonotype was seen at least ten times. The CDR3 region is CASSFRRGGTPNEQFF. In nucleotides, the CDR3 is TGTGCCAGCAGTTTTAGGCGGGGGGGTACCCCCAATGAGCAGTTCTTC. The chain employs TRBV12-3 or TRBV12-4 and TRBJ2-1; 9 nucleotides agree with TRBD2. Germline trimming cut 3 bases from V and 6 bases from J; bases unmatched to any gene: 9. CDR3 size: 16 residues.

This clonotype has a count of ten or more. Compared with germline, one end of the junction differs, possibly owing to a read error. This chain links TRBV6-5 with TRBJ1-2; D is unclear. CDR1 is MNHEY, CDR2 SVGAGI, per germline. This CDR3 is built from 16 residues. CDR3 sequence (DNA): TGTGCCAGCAGTTACGGGAACCCGGGCCTCAACTCTGGCTACACCTTC. Its protein product is CASSYGNPGLNSGYTF.

This clonotype appeared many times. The chain uses TRBV20-1 and TRBJ2-7; no reliable D call. Germline V gene sequence: CDR1 DFQATT, CDR2 SNEGSKA (reference sequence). The CDR3 totals 14 residues. With 3 bases removed from V and 3 bases from J, the gap between germline ends came to 15 bases. CDR3 region: CSASGFSQRYEQYF. The CDR3 DNA is TGCAGTGCTAGCGGGTTCTCCCAACGCTACGAGCAGTACTTC.

V usage is TRBV5-1 and J usage is TRBJ1-1; the D gene is possibly TRBD1 (5 bases). This CDR3 comprises 14 residues. Looked up from germline, CDR1 is SGHRS and CDR2 is YFSETQ. V was trimmed by 4 bases and J by 4 bases, leaving 14 bases between them. The CDR3 sequence is CASSPQGALTEAFF. CDR3 sequence (DNA): TGCGCCAGCAGCCCCCAGGGAGCCCTCACTGAAGCTTTCTTT.

This chain connects TRBV6-2 or TRBV6-3 to TRBJ2-3, with D unresolved. CDR3 length equals 13 residues. The ends were cut back, 4 bases at V and 6 bases at J, with 11 bases in the middle. CDR1 MNHEY and CDR2 SVGEGT come from the germline V gene. This CDR3 is CASSSYIWDTQYF. The CDR3 bases are TGTGCCAGCAGTTCATACATTTGGGATACGCAGTATTTT.

Many counts were recorded for this clonotype. This rearrangement joins TRBV6-1 to TRBJ1-1; 10 nucleotides align to TRBD1. The CDR3 extends over 15 amino acids. Germline V gene lookup returns CDR1 MNHNS and CDR2 SASEGT. The ends lost 5 bases at V and 4 bases at J; junction bases unmatched: 7. The CDR3 sequence is CASSSGRTGGTEAFF. CDR3 DNA sequence: TGTGCCAGCAGTTCAGGCCGGACAGGGGGCACTGAAGCTTTCTTT.

Only a few counts were recorded for this clonotype. This rearrangement joins TRBV4-1 to TRBJ1-3, with 12 bases identical to TRBD1. The CDR3 has 18 amino acids. CDR1 MGHRA and CDR2 YSYEKL come from the germline V gene. J gave up 3 bases and V 1 base, and 7 bases lay outside the gene matches. The DNA for the CDR3 is TGCGCCAGCAGCCAAGGATGGGGACAGGGGGCGCGTGGAAACACCATATATTTT. Protein: CASSQGWGQGARGNTIYF.

Many counts were recorded for this clonotype. The chain uses TRBV20-1 and TRBJ1-4; a weak D match, TRBD1 (6 bases). V lost 6 bases, J lost 6 bases, and 20 bases lay in between. The CDR3 runs to 15 residues. Germline V gene sequence: CDR1 DFQATT, CDR2 SNEGSKA (reference sequence). CDR3 protein: CSARATGKGDEKLFF. The DNA for the CDR3 is TGCAGTGCCCGGGCCACAGGGAAAGGGGATGAAAAACTGTTTTTT.

This chain uses TRBV6-2 or TRBV6-3 with TRBJ2-4, with D perhaps TRBD1 (6 bases). Germline V gives CDR1 MNHEY, CDR2 SVGEGT. The CDR3 has 11 amino acids. The germline V and J ends were trimmed by 5 bases and 10 bases, with 9 bases remaining between them. The CDR3 loop is CASSNRDIQYF. For the CDR3, the DNA is TGTGCCAGCAGTAACAGGGATATTCAGTACTTC.

The rearrangement uses TRBV4-1 and TRBJ1-1; D not resolved. The V end lost 4 bases, the J end lost 0 bases, and 12 bases lay between the germline ends. Germline V gene lookup returns CDR1 MGHRA and CDR2 YSYEKL. The CDR3 runs 15 residues. In DNA, the CDR3 is TGCGCCAGCAGCCCCCAGACATATTTGAACACTGAAGCTTTCTTT. It translates to CASSPQTYLNTEAFF.

In this sample, this clonotype turned up many times. The chain combines TRBV3-1 with TRBJ2-3, with D perhaps matching TRBD2 (6 bases). The CDR3 has 14 residues. The germline V and J ends were trimmed by 0 bases and 4 bases, with 8 bases remaining between them. Germline CDR1 LGHDT, CDR2 YNNKEL (reference sequence). CDR3 DNA: TGTGCCAGCAGCCAAGATTCGGGGGCAGATACGCAGTATTTT. Encoded protein: CASSQDSGADTQYF.

This clonotype was counted once. The junction and the germline gene differ at one end; a read error may be behind it. The chain links TRBV7-8 to TRBJ1-5, with no clear D. The CDR3 loop spans 16 amino acids. From germline, CDR1 is SGHVS and CDR2 FQNEAQ. The CDR3 spells CGSSLWEGVSNQPQHF. CDR3 sequence (DNA): TGTGGCAGCAGCTTATGGGAGGGAGTTAGCAATCAGCCCCAGCATTTT.

This chain connects TRBV5-1 to TRBJ2-4; the match to TRBD1 covers 9 bases. Unmatched junction bases numbered 5, after V lost 1 base and J lost 6 bases. The CDR3 sequence is 15 residues long. Looked up from germline, CDR1 is SGHRS and CDR2 is YFSETQ. The CDR3 loop is CASSLSGTGRNIQYF. CDR3 nucleotide sequence: TGCGCCAGCAGCTTGAGTGGGACAGGGAGAAACATTCAGTACTTC.

This clonotype was found a few times. The CDR3 DNA is TGTGCCAGCAGCTTAGTAGTGGGGGGCTCCTACAATGAGCAGTTCTTC. It translates to CASSLVVGGSYNEQFF. The J gene is TRBJ2-1, the V gene TRBV7-2; D perhaps matches TRBD2 (6 bases). The CDR3 spans 16 residues. In germline, CDR1 is SGHTA, CDR2 FQGNSA. V lost 1 base to trimming and J lost 0 bases, with 10 bases between them.

This clonotype has at least ten counts. This chain's CDR3 is CASQRSGGMTEAFF. DNA for the CDR3: TGTGCCAGTCAAAGGTCGGGGGGGATGACTGAAGCTTTCTTT. The chain is built from TRBV28 and TRBJ1-1; D may be TRBD1 (5 bases). V dropped 9 bases and J dropped 5 bases, with 19 bases sitting between them. The CDR3 contains 14 residues. CDR1 and CDR2 from the germline V gene are MDHEN and SYDVKM.

For this clonotype: With a much larger clone just one base away, this may be a read error. This chain links TRBV12-3 or TRBV12-4 with TRBJ1-5; D is possibly TRBD1 (5 bases). The CDR3 length is 15 residues. CDR3 DNA sequence: TGTGTCAGCAGTCCTCAGGGATATAGCAATCAGCCCCAGCATTTT. Encoded protein: CVSSPQGYSNQPQHF.

A few counts support this clonotype. Relative to the germline gene, one junction end is altered; a read error may explain this. The rearrangement links TRBV14 to TRBJ2-1; possibly TRBD1 or TRBD2 for D (5 bases each). The CDR3 is 16 amino acids. From germline, CDR1 is SGHDN and CDR2 FVKESK. CDR3 DNA: TGTGCCAGCAGCCAACTAACAAGGGGAGAGGACAATGGGCAGTTCTTC. Its translation is CASSQLTRGEDNGQFF.

V and J are TRBV6-5 and TRBJ2-7; perhaps TRBD1 as D (5 bases). The CDR3 extends over 13 amino acids. The germline V and J ends were trimmed by 2 bases and 3 bases, with 8 bases remaining between them. Germline V gene data show CDR1 as MNHEY and CDR2 as SVGAGI. CDR3 sequence reads: CASSYVRDYEQYF. CDR3 coding DNA: TGTGCCAGCAGTTACGTCAGGGACTACGAGCAGTACTTC.

This clonotype was recorded many times. The chain employs TRBV7-2 and TRBJ1-5; the D is unclear. The CDR3 contains 15 residues. Germline CDR1 is SGHTA and CDR2 is FQGNSA. V shed 2 bases and J shed 4 bases, with 12 bases lying between them. CDR3 in amino acids: CASSLSWSGNQPQHF. CDR3 in DNA: TGTGCCAGCAGCTTATCGTGGTCAGGTAATCAGCCCCAGCATTTT.